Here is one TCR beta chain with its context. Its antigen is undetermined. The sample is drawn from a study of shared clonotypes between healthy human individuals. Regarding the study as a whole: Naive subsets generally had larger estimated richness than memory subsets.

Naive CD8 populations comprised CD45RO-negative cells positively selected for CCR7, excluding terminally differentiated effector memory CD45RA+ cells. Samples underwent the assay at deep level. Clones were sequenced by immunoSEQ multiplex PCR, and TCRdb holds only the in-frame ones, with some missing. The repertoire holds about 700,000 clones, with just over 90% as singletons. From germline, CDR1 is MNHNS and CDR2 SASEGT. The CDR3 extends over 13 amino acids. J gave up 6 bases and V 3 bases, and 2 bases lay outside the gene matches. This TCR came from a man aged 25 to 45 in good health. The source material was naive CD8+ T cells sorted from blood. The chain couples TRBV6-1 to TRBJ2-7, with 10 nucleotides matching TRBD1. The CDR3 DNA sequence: TGTGCCAGCAGTGAGACAGGGGGCGGCGAGCAGTACTTC. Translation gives CASSETGGGEQYF.